Included here is one T cell receptor (beta chain) sequence, with context. Its specificity is not known. The sample comes from a study of T cells in localized non-small cell lung cancer. Study-level points and caveats: Without multi-region sequencing, intratumor heterogeneity could not be excluded. With higher T cell density in blood came longer overall survival. T cell clonality was highest in uninvolved adjacent lung, above tumor.

Sequenced by immunoSEQ multiplex PCR; TCRdb stores in-frame clones only, minus some. The repertoire holds around 26,000 clones, with 81% as singletons. Per germline, CDR1 MNHEY and CDR2 SMNVEV (reference sequence). The germline V and J ends were trimmed by 5 bases and 2 bases, with 16 bases remaining between them. The CDR3 totals 15 residues. The rearrangement joins TRBV27 to TRBJ2-7, with D perhaps matching TRBD1 (6 bases). The TCR originated in a man aged 40 to 70 with stage III squamous cell lung carcinoma. Sequenced material: peripheral blood, taken before any cancer treatment. This chain's CDR3 is CASSLQDSHPYEQYF. DNA of the CDR3: TGTGCCAGCAGTCTCCAGGACAGCCATCCCTACGAGCAGTACTTC.